Below, 18 T cell receptor beta chains from the same sample are listed, as sequenced in a study of T-cell reconstitution after alpha-beta-depleted transplantation in children. During its preparation, the TCRbeta library received unique molecular identifiers. TCRdb reanalysed the PCR reads using MiXCR and keeps one entry per CDR3 protein. The sample records fewer than 150,000 distinct CDR3 sequences, around 9.8% being singletons. Sample: PBMCs, mostly from graft donor cells, taken 180 days after TCRalphabeta/CD19-depleted stem cell transplant. The receptor source for this set is a girl under three years old who had a stem cell transplant for combined immunodeficiency, so the T cells may come from the graft donor.

This clonotype was seen more than once but under ten times. V usage is TRBV6-2 or TRBV6-3 and J usage is TRBJ2-5, with 8 bases that match TRBD2. This CDR3 region has 16 residues. Germline V gene sequence: CDR1 MNHEY, CDR2 SVGEGT. V shed 5 bases and J 2 bases; nucleotides not matched to a gene: 10. CDR3 in amino acids: CASSRIAGTRQETQYF. The CDR3 bases are TGTGCCAGCAGTCGGATAGCGGGGACGCGTCAAGAGACCCAGTACTTC.

This clonotype showed up just a few times. The chain employs TRBV27 and TRBJ2-5; D is unresolved. This CDR3 is 11 amino acids long. Per the germline V gene, CDR1 is MNHEY and CDR2 is SMNVEV (reference sequence). The ends were cut back, 7 bases at V and 0 bases at J, with 3 bases in the middle. In nucleotides, the CDR3 is TGTGCCAGCACTAACCAAGAGACCCAGTACTTC. It is translated as CASTNQETQYF.

The chain combines TRBV19 with TRBJ2-5; D possibly corresponds to TRBD2 (6 bases). Germline CDR1 is LNHDA and CDR2 is SQIVND (reference sequence). The CDR3 sequence is 15 residues long. Between the trimmed V and J ends, which lost 10 bases and 5 bases, there was a span of 23 bases. CDR3 loop: CATRRGGQGDETQYF. CDR3 in DNA: TGTGCCACCAGGAGGGGAGGTCAGGGAGACGAGACCCAGTACTTC. Full variable domain (outside the CDR3, taken from reference TRBV19 and TRBJ2-5): DGGITQSPKYLFRKEGQNVTLSCEQNLNHDAMYWYRQDPGQGLRLIYYSQIVNDFQKGDIAEGYSVSREKKESFPLTVTSAQKNPTAFYLCATRRGGQGDETQYFGPGTRLLVL.

J is TRBJ2-5 and V is TRBV5-1; D possibly corresponds to TRBD1 (5 bases). This CDR3 contains 15 residues. CDR1 and CDR2 from the germline V gene are SGHRS and YFSETQ. V was shortened by 0 bases and J by 3 bases, with 12 bases between the two germline ends. The CDR3 loop reads CASSLASTAEETQYF. The CDR3 DNA reads TGCGCCAGCAGCTTGGCCTCGACAGCCGAAGAGACCCAGTACTTC.

The rearrangement joins TRBV20-1 to TRBJ2-7, with no clear D. Germline CDR1 reads DFQATT; CDR2 reads SNEGSKA (reference sequence). The CDR3 length is 14 residues. Trimming removed 3 bases from V and 2 bases from J, with 14 bases in between. The CDR3 sequence is CSASSETITYEQYF. CDR3 coding DNA: TGCAGTGCTAGTTCCGAGACAATCACCTACGAGCAGTACTTC.

This chain joins TRBV7-2 and TRBJ2-7, with D possibly TRBD2 on 6 matching bases. This CDR3 is built from 16 residues. Trimming stripped 5 bases from V and 2 bases from J, with 19 bases between. CDR1 SGHTA and CDR2 FQGNSA come from the germline V gene. The CDR3 sequence: CASSKEAGTYAYEQYF. CDR3 nucleotide sequence: TGTGCCAGCAGCAAAGAAGCCGGGACTTACGCCTACGAGCAGTACTTC.

There are many counts of this clonotype. V is TRBV3-1 and J is TRBJ1-6, with D maybe TRBD1 (6 bases). V was shortened by 4 bases and J by 7 bases, with 8 bases between the two germline ends. This CDR3 contains 13 residues. The germline CDR1 and CDR2 sequences are LGHDT and YNNKEL (reference sequence). The CDR3: CASSPDRNSPLHF. The CDR3, as DNA: TGTGCCAGCAGCCCGGACAGAAATTCACCCCTCCACTTT. The full variable domain, completed using reference TRBV3-1 and TRBJ1-6, is DTAVSQTPKYLVTQMGNDKSIKCEQNLGHDTMYWYKQDSKKFLKIMFSYNNKELIINETVPNRFSPKSPDKAHLNLHINSLELGDSAVYFCASSPDRNSPLHFGNGTRLTVT.

The chain couples TRBV4-3 to TRBJ2-3; D may be TRBD2 (7 bases). This CDR3 is built from 17 residues. Germline V gives CDR1 LGHNA, CDR2 YSLEER. Trimming cost V 1 base and J 3 bases, with 17 bases left between them. CDR3 nucleotides: TGCGCCAGCAGCCAAGTCGCAACGGGGGGCCGGACAGATACGCAGTATTTT. Its protein product is CASSQVATGGRTDTQYF.

CDR3 in amino acids: CASSFRRDNVLTF. The CDR3 coding sequence is TGTGCCAGCAGTTTTCGTAGAGACAACGTCCTGACTTTC. The J gene is TRBJ2-6, the V gene TRBV12-3 or TRBV12-4, with no clear D. Trimming removed 3 bases from V and 9 bases from J, with 9 bases in between. The CDR3 contains 13 residues.

Concerning this clonotype: Sequence at one end of the junction differs from germline and may be a read error. The chain links TRBV7-9 to TRBJ2-2; D is tentatively TRBD1 or TRBD2 (5 bases each). The CDR3 is made up of 15 amino acids. Looked up from germline, CDR1 is SEHNR and CDR2 is FQNEAQ (reference sequence). The CDR3 DNA is TGTGCCAGCAGTCTCCGGGCATCGAACACCGGGGACCTGTTTTTT. Translating gives CASSLRASNTGDLFF.

The chain uses TRBV7-8 and TRBJ2-5; a possible D gene is TRBD1 (6 bases). Trimming removed 0 bases at V and 2 bases at J, with 13 bases between. The CDR3 has 16 residues. CDR1 and CDR2 (germline): SGHVS, FQNEAQ. The CDR3 DNA sequence: TGTGCCAGCAGCTTAGCAACAGGGTTCGGACAAGAGACCCAGTACTTC. The encoded protein is CASSLATGFGQETQYF.

This clonotype has just a few counts. The rearrangement uses TRBV4-2 and TRBJ1-2; 12 positions agree with TRBD1. The CDR3 totals 15 residues. The junction had 3 bases not matched to a gene; V was cut back by 0 bases and J by 7 bases. The germline V gene encodes CDR1 LGHNA and CDR2 YNFKEQ. The CDR3 is CASSQDGTGGFGYTF. The CDR3 DNA follows: TGTGCCAGCAGCCAAGACGGGACAGGGGGCTTTGGCTACACCTTC.

The chain carries TRBV7-2 and TRBJ2-1; a weak D match, TRBD1 (5 bases). The germline V and J ends were trimmed by 6 bases and 0 bases, with 12 bases remaining between them. CDR1 and CDR2 (germline): SGHTA, FQGNSA. CDR3 length equals 15 residues. CDR3 coding DNA: TGTGCCAGCAGGACATACAGGAGCTCCTACAATGAGCAGTTCTTC. It codes for CASRTYRSSYNEQFF.

A few counts support this clonotype. The chain employs TRBV11-1 and TRBJ2-3, with 15 bases matching TRBD2. V lost 1 base and J lost 2; bases outside the gene matches: 1. The germline CDR1 and CDR2 sequences are SGHAT and FQDESV (reference sequence). CDR3 length equals 17 residues. For the CDR3, the DNA is TGTGCCAGCAGCTTAGGGACTAGCGGGGGGGTCACAGATACGCAGTATTTT. Amino acid sequence: CASSLGTSGGVTDTQYF.

This chain joins TRBV5-1 and TRBJ2-1; 7 bases fit TRBD2. V shed 4 bases, J shed 3 bases, and the junction held 4 bases outside the gene matches. Germline lookup yields CDR1 SGHRS and CDR2 YFSETQ. The CDR3 contains 14 residues. The CDR3 nucleotides are TGCGCCAGCAGCGGGGACTACCTCTACAATGAGCAGTTCTTC. Translating gives CASSGDYLYNEQFF.

The chain couples TRBV29-1 to TRBJ2-1, with 7 bases lining up with TRBD1. The germline V gene has CDR1 SQVTM and CDR2 ANQGSEA. The V segment lost 2 bases and the J segment 0 bases; nucleotides outside the gene matches: 7. This CDR3 is 16 amino acids long. Written as DNA, the CDR3 is TGCAGCGTTGAACTATGGGACAGCCGCTCCTACAATGAGCAGTTCTTC. Encoded protein: CSVELWDSRSYNEQFF.

This clonotype was recorded many times. This chain links TRBV24-1 with TRBJ2-2; TRBD2 aligns across 7 bases. The CDR3 spans 18 residues. Germline assignment: CDR1 KGHDR and CDR2 SFDVKD. Unmatched junction bases numbered 12, after V lost 6 bases and J lost 0 bases. The CDR3 DNA reads TGTGCCACCAGTTCAGGGCGGCGCGGGGGATCGAACACCGGGGAGCTGTTTTTT. Amino acids: CATSSGRRGGSNTGELFF.

The chain couples TRBV6-2 or TRBV6-3 to TRBJ2-7; either TRBD1 or TRBD2 may fit D (6 bases each). Looked up from germline, CDR1 is MNHEY and CDR2 is SVGEGT. Trimming removed 0 bases from V and 5 bases from J, with 23 bases in between. The CDR3 consists of 18 residues. The CDR3 here is CASSYSTAGGAVGDEQYF. For the CDR3, the DNA is TGTGCCAGCAGTTACTCGACGGCCGGGGGCGCGGTAGGGGACGAGCAGTACTTC.